A selection of T cell receptor beta chains follows, all from one sample in a study of T cells in Graves' hyperthyroidism and ophthalmopathy. TCRdb reanalysed the multiplex PCR reads using MiXCR and keeps one entry per CDR3 protein. The sample carries around 580,000 distinct CDR3 sequences, about 43% recorded once. Sequenced sample: peripheral blood or thyroid tissue (not recorded which). The source of these receptors is a woman between 18 and 30 years old with Graves' hyperthyroidism. The CDR3 runs from the conserved cysteine through the conserved F or W. D genes are given only for firm matches. Clone size is not always given. Where it is, it says once, few, many or a class for expanded clones.

j_gene	abundance	d_gene	v_gene	CDR3aa	CDR3nt
TRBJ2-5	-	TRBD2	TRBV29-1	CSASSGRQETQYF	TGCAGCGCAAGCTCCGGGAGGCAAGAGACCCAGTACTTC
TRBJ2-7	many	TRBD2	TRBV14	CASSHRTSPGYEQYF	TGTGCCAGCAGTCACCGGACTAGCCCCGGATACGAGCAGTACTTC
TRBJ1-2	-	-	TRBV10-3	CAISVEGAGGYTF	TGTGCCATCAGTGTGGAAGGGGCGGGTGGCTACACCTTC
TRBJ1-3	-	-	TRBV7-8	CASSFPGTPGNTIYF	TGTGCCAGCAGCTTCCCCGGGACTCCTGGAAACACCATATATTTT
TRBJ1-2	many	-	TRBV5-4	CASRSGGGSNYGYTF	TGTGCCAGCAGATCGGGGGGCGGCAGTAACTATGGCTACACCTTC
TRBJ2-2	-	-	TRBV29-1	CSSWGAETGELFF	TGCAGCAGTTGGGGGGCAGAGACCGGGGAGCTGTTTTTT
TRBJ1-2	-	-	TRBV2	CASRLLEGSTYGYTF	TGTGCCAGCAGGTTATTGGAAGGGTCGACCTATGGCTACACCTTC
TRBJ1-5	many	TRBD1	TRBV29-1	CSVLDRGSNQPQHF	TGCAGCGTACTTGACAGGGGAAGCAATCAGCCCCAGCATTTT
TRBJ2-5	-	TRBD2	TRBV20-1	CSARAPSGSGGNETQYF	TGCAGTGCTAGGGCCCCTAGCGGGAGTGGGGGGAATGAGACCCAGTACTTC
TRBJ2-7	few	-	TRBV3-1	CASSQEGSEQYF	TGTGCCAGCAGCCAAGAGGGATCCGAGCAGTACTTC
TRBJ2-6	-	-	TRBV20-1	CSAPGTGANVLTF	TGCAGTGCTCCGGGGACTGGGGCCAACGTCCTGACTTTC
TRBJ2-5	-	-	TRBV7-9	CASSRGPGAETQYF	TGTGCCAGCAGTAGGGGTCCGGGGGCAGAGACCCAGTACTTC
TRBJ2-7	many	TRBD2	TRBV5-1	CASSLGTRTYEQYF	TGCGCCAGCAGCTTGGGGACTAGAACCTACGAGCAGTACTTC
TRBJ2-1	-	TRBD2	TRBV7-2	CASSQSGLAEQFF	TGTGCCAGCAGCCAATCAGGACTAGCGGAACAGTTCTTC
TRBJ2-1	few	-	TRBV7-9	CASSFGRGLLEQFF	TGTGCCAGCAGCTTCGGGAGGGGGCTGTTAGAGCAGTTCTTC
TRBJ1-6	-	-	TRBV15	CATSSYLRDDSPLHF	TGTGCCACCAGCAGTTACTTACGGGACGATTCACCCCTCCACTTT
TRBJ1-1	-	-	TRBV29-1	CSVEERGRLGSGNTEAFF	TGCAGCGTTGAAGAAAGGGGCCGCTTGGGCAGTGGAAACACTGAAGCTTTCTTT
TRBJ2-7	many	TRBD2	TRBV2	CASRRETYEQYF	TGTGCCAGCAGGCGGGAGACCTACGAGCAGTACTTC
TRBJ1-6	once	-	TRBV6-1	CASSEAGGVNSPLHF	TGTGCCAGCAGTGAAGCAGGAGGGGTCAATTCACCCCTCCACTTT
TRBJ2-7	-	-	TRBV6-1	CASSEAGDTGEQYF	TGTGCCAGCAGTGAAGCAGGGGACACCGGGGAGCAGTACTTC
TRBJ2-5	few	-	TRBV30	CAWSPTYQETQYF	TGTGCCTGGAGTCCCACGTACCAAGAGACCCAGTACTTC
TRBJ1-2	-	TRBD1	TRBV20-1	CSASSYRGASRNGYTF	TGCAGTGCTAGCTCCTACAGGGGGGCTAGTCGGAATGGCTACACCTTC
TRBJ1-5	once	TRBD1	TRBV29-1	CNVRQGGETQHF	TGCAACGTCCGACAGGGAGGGGAGACCCAGCATTTT
TRBJ1-1	-	TRBD1	TRBV29-1	CSVRISNRGWTEAFF	TGCAGCGTTAGAATCTCAAACAGGGGATGGACTGAAGCTTTCTTT
TRBJ2-6	-	TRBD1	TRBV9	CASSATGTGGDVLTF	TGTGCCAGCAGCGCAACCGGGACAGGGGGCGACGTCCTGACTTTC
TRBJ2-5	-	-	TRBV5-1	CAGSLDAGDDQPQYF	TGCGCCGGCAGCTTGGACGCAGGGGATGATCAGCCCCAGTACTTC
TRBJ1-5	many	TRBD1	TRBV7-9	CASSPTGGGSQPQHF	TGTGCCAGCAGCCCTACAGGGGGGGGGAGCCAGCCCCAGCATTTT
TRBJ1-2	-	-	TRBV9	CASSFDGVNYGYTF	TGTGCCAGCAGCTTCGACGGGGTGAACTATGGCTACACCTTC
TRBJ2-1	-	-	TRBV20-1	CSATSGTTRGAEQFF	TGCAGTGCAACCTCCGGGACCACGAGGGGAGCTGAGCAGTTCTTC
TRBJ1-2	many	-	TRBV24-1	CATSDQDRFYTF	TGTGCCACCAGTGACCAAGACAGGTTCTACACCTTC
TRBJ2-2	many	-	TRBV4-1	CASSHLQRNTGELFF	TGCGCCAGCAGCCATCTCCAGAGAAACACCGGGGAGCTGTTTTTT
TRBJ2-5	-	TRBD1	TRBV29-1	CSALGQVSWETQYF	TGCAGCGCACTCGGACAGGTCAGTTGGGAGACCCAGTACTTC
TRBJ1-5	-	TRBD1	TRBV6-6	CASSAYPTGGGNQPQHF	TGTGCCAGCAGTGCCTACCCCACAGGGGGTGGCAATCAGCCCCAGCATTTT
TRBJ2-7	-	-	TRBV29-1	CSSGGGEQYF	TGCAGCAGTGGAGGGGGCGAGCAGTACTTC
TRBJ2-7	few	TRBD1	TRBV14	CASSQDYTGTGISYEQYF	TGTGCCAGCAGCCAAGACTACACCGGGACAGGGATCTCCTACGAGCAGTACTTC
TRBJ2-5	few	-	TRBV28	CASSLISSGPYF	TGTGCCAGCAGTTTAATTTCGAGCGGGCCCTACTTC
TRBJ1-4	few	-	TRBV25-1	CALTRSGKLFF	TGTGCCTTGACTCGGTCGGGAAAACTGTTTTTT
TRBJ2-7	-	-	TRBV27	CASSLGRKYEQYF	TGTGCCAGCAGTTTAGGACGGAAATACGAGCAGTACTTC
TRBJ2-1	-	-	TRBV11-1	CASSLSPGHNEQFF	TGTGCCAGCAGCCTCTCTCCGGGACACAATGAGCAGTTCTTC
TRBJ2-5	-	-	TRBV5-6	CASSLAMEQETQYF	TGTGCCAGCAGCTTGGCCATGGAGCAAGAGACCCAGTACTTC
TRBJ2-5	-	TRBD2	TRBV20-1	CSAMRTSGSEGETQYF	TGCAGTGCGATGAGGACTAGCGGGTCTGAGGGAGAGACCCAGTACTTC
TRBJ1-5	many	-	TRBV6-2/TRBV6-3	CASTRTAEGFYSNQPQHF	TGTGCCAGCACCCGTACGGCAGAAGGCTTCTATAGCAATCAGCCCCAGCATTTT
TRBJ2-7	-	TRBD2	TRBV4-3	CASSQDHQREIREQYF	TGCGCCAGCAGCCAAGATCATCAGCGGGAGATCCGCGAGCAGTACTTC
TRBJ1-6	many	TRBD1	TRBV6-6	CASNNRGRDSPLHF	TGTGCCAGCAACAACAGGGGGAGGGATTCACCCCTCCACTTT
TRBJ1-1	-	TRBD1	TRBV7-9	CASSLRREGAF	TGTGCCAGCAGCTTAAGGCGGGAGGGGGCCTTT
TRBJ1-5	many	-	TRBV6-6	CASSPRRNNQPQHF	TGTGCCAGCAGTCCACGACGTAACAATCAGCCCCAGCATTTT